Listed here are 8 T cell receptor beta chains from one sample, sequenced in a study of tissue T cells after allogeneic stem cell transplantation. The data were produced by immunoSEQ multiplex PCR, yet TCRdb's version contains in-frame clones alone and is incomplete. The sample gives tens of thousands of clones, about 85% of which show up once; 3.5% to 4.5% is in the top ten. The source was blood, collected before transplantation. These receptors all stem from a woman between 18 and 50 years old who later had graft-versus-host disease after an allogeneic stem cell transplant.

V gene TRBV5-4 combines with J gene TRBJ2-5; 8 nucleotides agree with TRBD2. CDR1 is SGHNT and CDR2 is YYREEE in the germline V gene (reference sequence). V lost 2 bases and J lost 5; bases outside the gene matches: 14. The CDR3 length is 17 residues. In DNA form, the CDR3 reads TGTGCCAGCAGCTTTGGAGCGGGAGAGGGCCTTTTCGAGACCCAGTACTTC. Residues: CASSFGAGEGLFETQYF. The whole variable domain, remainder taken from reference TRBV5-4 and TRBJ2-5, is ETGVTQSPTHLIKTRGQQVTLRCSSQSGHNTVSWYQQALGQGPQFIFQYYREEENGRGNFPPRFSGLQFPNYSSELNVNALELDDSALYLCASSFGAGEGLFETQYFGPGTRLLVL.

The chain has TRBV7-9 and TRBJ1-2; 10 nucleotides line up with TRBD1. The CDR3 is made up of 18 amino acids. The V segment lost 0 bases and the J segment 3 bases; nucleotides outside the gene matches: 10. The germline CDR1 and CDR2 sequences are SEHNR and FQNEAQ (reference sequence). The CDR3 DNA is TGTGCCAGCAGCTTAGCGGGTGGACAGGGGGAAGAGGACTATGGCTACACCTTC. This codes for CASSLAGGQGEEDYGYTF.

The table lists this clone with a count of one. The chain couples TRBV28 to TRBJ2-7, with D uncertain. With 2 bases removed from V and 4 bases from J, the gap between germline ends came to 6 bases. CDR3 length: 12 residues. The germline V gene encodes CDR1 MDHEN and CDR2 SYDVKM. Here the CDR3 DNA reads TGTGCCAGCAGTTTACGTCTTTACGAGCAGTACTTC. Its protein product is CASSLRLYEQYF.

The chain recombines TRBV10-3 with TRBJ1-1; 8 bases match TRBD1. CDR1 is ENHRY, CDR2 SYGVKD, per germline. CDR3 length: 15 residues. J was trimmed by 3 bases and V by 0 bases; bases with no gene match: 3. CDR3 nucleotides: TGTGCCATCAGTGAGTCAACAGGGGGTTACACTGAAGCTTTCTTT. Protein: CAISESTGGYTEAFF.

J is TRBJ2-1 and V is TRBV3-1 (or the pseudogene TRBV3-2); TRBD2 aligns across 10 bases. From germline, CDR1 is LGHDT and CDR2 YNNKEL (reference sequence). V was pared by 4 bases and J by 7 bases, with 7 bases of the junction left unmatched. The CDR3 has 15 amino acids. The CDR3: CASSPWRTSGNEQFF. Here the CDR3 DNA reads TGTGCCAGCAGCCCATGGCGGACTAGCGGAAATGAGCAGTTCTTC.

The chain is built from TRBV5-1 and TRBJ1-1; D is uncertain. V was cut by 4 bases and J by 3 bases, with 19 bases left in between. The CDR3 is made up of 16 amino acids. Germline CDR1 reads SGHRS; CDR2 reads YFSETQ. The CDR3 loop is CASSRINRAVDTEAFF. In DNA, the CDR3 is TGCGCCAGCAGCAGAATCAACCGGGCGGTGGACACTGAAGCTTTCTTT.

V gene TRBV9 combines with J gene TRBJ1-1; D is undetermined. V lost 0 bases and J 3 bases, leaving 9 bases between the germline ends. CDR1 and CDR2 (germline): SGDLS, YYNGEE. This CDR3 has 14 amino acids. The CDR3 protein is CASSVGAWDTEAFF. The CDR3 nucleotides read TGTGCCAGCAGCGTAGGGGCTTGGGACACTGAAGCTTTCTTT.

The chain employs TRBV5-6 and TRBJ1-6, with D uncertain. The CDR3 length is 12 residues. CDR1 is SGHDT and CDR2 is YYEEEE in the germline V gene. Trimming took 1 base from V and 8 from J, leaving 4 bases between them. The CDR3 spells CASSLKDSPLHF. The CDR3 DNA reads as TGTGCCAGCAGCTTGAAGGATTCACCCCTCCACTTT.